This T cell receptor (beta chain) originates from a study of T cell responses to AZD1222 COVID-19 vaccine. Sequenced by immunoSEQ multiplex PCR; TCRdb stores in-frame clones only, minus some. This table holds about 140,000 clones, roughly 90% found once. Per the germline V gene, CDR1 is MNHEY and CDR2 is SVGEGT. This CDR3 has 13 amino acids. V was clipped by 0 bases and J by 8 bases, with 10 bases between them. The receptor comes from an adult in good health. Material: peripheral blood, obtained on day 0 of AZD1222 vaccination. J is TRBJ1-2 and V is TRBV6-2 or TRBV6-3; tentatively, D is TRBD1 (5 bases). The CDR3 coding sequence is TGTGCCAGCAGTTACTCCAGGGTAGGAGGCTACACCTTC. It encodes CASSYSRVGGYTF.